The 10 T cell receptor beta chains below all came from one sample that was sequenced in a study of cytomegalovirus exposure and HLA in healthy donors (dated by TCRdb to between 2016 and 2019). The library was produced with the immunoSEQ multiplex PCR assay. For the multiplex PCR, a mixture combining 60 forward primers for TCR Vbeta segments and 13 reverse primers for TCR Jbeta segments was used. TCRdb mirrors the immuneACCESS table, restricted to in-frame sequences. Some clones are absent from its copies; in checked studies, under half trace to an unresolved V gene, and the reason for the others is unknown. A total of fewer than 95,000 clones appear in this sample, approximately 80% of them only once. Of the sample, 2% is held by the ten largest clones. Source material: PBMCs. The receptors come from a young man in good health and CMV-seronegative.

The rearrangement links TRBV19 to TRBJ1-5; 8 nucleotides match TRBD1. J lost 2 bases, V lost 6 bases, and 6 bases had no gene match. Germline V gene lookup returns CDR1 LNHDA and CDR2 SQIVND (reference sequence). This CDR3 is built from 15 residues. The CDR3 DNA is TGTGCCAGTAGCCCTCCGGGACAGGGCAATCAGCCCCAGCATTTT. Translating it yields CASSPPGQGNQPQHF.

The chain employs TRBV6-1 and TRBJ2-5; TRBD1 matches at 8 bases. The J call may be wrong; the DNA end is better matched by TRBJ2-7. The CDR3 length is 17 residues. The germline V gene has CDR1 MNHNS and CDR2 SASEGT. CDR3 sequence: CASSAVRTGWKSLEQYF. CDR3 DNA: TGTGCCAGCAGTGCTGTGCGGACAGGGTGGAAGAGTCTCGAGCAGTACTTC.

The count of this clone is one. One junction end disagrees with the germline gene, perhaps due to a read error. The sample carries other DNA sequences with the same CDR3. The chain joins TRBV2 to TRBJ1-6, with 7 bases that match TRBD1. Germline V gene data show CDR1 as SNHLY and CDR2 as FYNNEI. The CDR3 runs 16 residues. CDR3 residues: CASSKRSGTANSPLHF. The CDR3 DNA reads TGTGCCAGCAGTAAGAGATCCGGGACAGCTAATTCCCCCCTCCACTTT.

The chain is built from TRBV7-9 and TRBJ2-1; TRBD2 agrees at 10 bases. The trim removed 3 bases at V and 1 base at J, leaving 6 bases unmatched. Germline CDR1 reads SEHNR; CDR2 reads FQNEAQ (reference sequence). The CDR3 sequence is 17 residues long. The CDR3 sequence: CASSFGYSGGSYNEQFF. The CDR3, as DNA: TGTGCCAGCAGCTTTGGTTATAGCGGGGGGTCCTACAATGAGCAGTTCTTC.

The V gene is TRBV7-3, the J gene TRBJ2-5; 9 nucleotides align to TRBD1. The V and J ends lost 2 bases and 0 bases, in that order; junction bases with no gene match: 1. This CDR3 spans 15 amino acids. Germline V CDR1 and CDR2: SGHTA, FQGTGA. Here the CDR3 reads CASSLGTGYQETQYF. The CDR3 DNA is TGTGCCAGCAGCTTAGGGACAGGGTACCAAGAGACCCAGTACTTC.

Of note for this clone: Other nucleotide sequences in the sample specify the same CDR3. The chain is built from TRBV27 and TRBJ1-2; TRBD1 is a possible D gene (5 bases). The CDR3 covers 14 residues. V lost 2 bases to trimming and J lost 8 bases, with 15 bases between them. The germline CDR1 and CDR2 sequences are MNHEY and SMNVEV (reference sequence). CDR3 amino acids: CASSLGARVTGYTF. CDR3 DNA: TGTGCCAGCAGTTTAGGGGCCAGGGTAACGGGCTACACCTTC.

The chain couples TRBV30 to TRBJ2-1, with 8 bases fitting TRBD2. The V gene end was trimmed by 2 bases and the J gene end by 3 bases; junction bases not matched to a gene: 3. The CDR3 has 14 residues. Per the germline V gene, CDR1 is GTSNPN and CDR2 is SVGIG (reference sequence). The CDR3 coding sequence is TGTGCCTGGAGTCGGGGGGGCATCTACAATGAGCAGTTCTTC. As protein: CAWSRGGIYNEQFF.

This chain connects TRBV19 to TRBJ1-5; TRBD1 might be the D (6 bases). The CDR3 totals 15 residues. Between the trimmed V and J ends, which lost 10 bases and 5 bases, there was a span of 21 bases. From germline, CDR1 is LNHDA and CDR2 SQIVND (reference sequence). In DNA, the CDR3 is TGTGCCACCCGGGACACCAGTCCGTCTTATCAGCCCCAGCATTTT. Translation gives CATRDTSPSYQPQHF.

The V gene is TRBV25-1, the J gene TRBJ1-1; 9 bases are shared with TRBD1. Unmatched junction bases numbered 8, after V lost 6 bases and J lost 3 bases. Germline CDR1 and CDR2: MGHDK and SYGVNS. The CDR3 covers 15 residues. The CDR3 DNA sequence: TGTGCCAGCAGAGAAAGGACAGGGGCGGACACTGAAGCTTTCTTT. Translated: CASRERTGADTEAFF.

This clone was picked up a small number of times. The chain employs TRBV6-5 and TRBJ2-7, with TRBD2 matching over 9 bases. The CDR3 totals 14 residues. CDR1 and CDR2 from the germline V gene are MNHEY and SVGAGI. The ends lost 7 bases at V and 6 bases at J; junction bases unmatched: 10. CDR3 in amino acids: CASNLAGGSGEQYF. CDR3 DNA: TGTGCCAGCAACCTGGCGGGGGGGTCGGGCGAGCAGTACTTC.